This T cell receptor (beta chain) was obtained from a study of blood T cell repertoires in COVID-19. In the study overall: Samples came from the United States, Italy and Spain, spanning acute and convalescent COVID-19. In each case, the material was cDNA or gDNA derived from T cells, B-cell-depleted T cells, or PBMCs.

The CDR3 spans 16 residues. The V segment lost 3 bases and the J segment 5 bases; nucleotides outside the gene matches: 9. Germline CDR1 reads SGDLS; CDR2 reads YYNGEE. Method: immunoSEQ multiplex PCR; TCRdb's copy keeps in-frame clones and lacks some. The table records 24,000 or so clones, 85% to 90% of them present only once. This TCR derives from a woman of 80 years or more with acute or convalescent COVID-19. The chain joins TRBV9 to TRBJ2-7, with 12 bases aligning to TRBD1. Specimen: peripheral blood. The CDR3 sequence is CASSGGTGGRIHEQYF. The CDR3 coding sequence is TGTGCCAGCAGCGGAGGGACAGGGGGCAGGATCCACGAGCAGTACTTC.